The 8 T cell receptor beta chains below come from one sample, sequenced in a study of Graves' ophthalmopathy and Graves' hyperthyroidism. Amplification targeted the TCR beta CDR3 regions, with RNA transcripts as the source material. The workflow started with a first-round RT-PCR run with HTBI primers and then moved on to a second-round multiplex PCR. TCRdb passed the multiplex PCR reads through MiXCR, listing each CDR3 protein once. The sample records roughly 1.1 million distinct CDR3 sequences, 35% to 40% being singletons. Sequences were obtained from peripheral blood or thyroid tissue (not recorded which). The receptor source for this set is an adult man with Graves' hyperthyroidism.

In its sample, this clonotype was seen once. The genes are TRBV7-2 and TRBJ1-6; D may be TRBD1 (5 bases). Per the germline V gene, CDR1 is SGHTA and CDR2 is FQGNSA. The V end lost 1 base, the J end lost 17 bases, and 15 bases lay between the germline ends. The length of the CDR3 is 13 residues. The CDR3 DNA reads TGTGCCAGCAGCTTAGGAGAGGGGCCGCTCTTCCACTTT. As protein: CASSLGEGPLFHF.

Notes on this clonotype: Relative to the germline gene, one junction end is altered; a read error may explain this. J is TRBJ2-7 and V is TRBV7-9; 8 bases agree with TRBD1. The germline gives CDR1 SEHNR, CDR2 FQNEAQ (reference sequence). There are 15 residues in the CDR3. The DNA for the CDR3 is TGTGACAGCAGTTTATCGGGACAGGACTCCTACGAGCAGTACTTC. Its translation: CDSSLSGQDSYEQYF.

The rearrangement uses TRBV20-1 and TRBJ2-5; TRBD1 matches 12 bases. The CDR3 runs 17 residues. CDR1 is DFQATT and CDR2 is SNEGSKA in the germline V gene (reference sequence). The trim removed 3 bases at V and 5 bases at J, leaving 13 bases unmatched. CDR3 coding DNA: TGCAGTGCTAGTATTGGGACCGGGACAGGGGGCTGGGAGACCCAGTACTTC. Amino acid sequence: CSASIGTGTGGWETQYF.

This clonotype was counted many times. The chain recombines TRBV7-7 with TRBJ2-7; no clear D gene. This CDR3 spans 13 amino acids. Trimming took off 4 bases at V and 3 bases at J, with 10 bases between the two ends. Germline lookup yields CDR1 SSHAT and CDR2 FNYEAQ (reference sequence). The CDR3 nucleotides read TGTGCCAGCAGCTCTCAAAACAGCTACGAGCAGTACTTC. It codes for CASSSQNSYEQYF.

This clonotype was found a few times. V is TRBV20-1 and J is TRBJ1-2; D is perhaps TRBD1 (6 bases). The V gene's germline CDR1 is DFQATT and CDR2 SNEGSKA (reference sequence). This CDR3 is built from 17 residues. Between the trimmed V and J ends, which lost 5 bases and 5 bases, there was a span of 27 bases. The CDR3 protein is CSAGAPRDILWEYGYTF. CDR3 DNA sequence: TGCAGTGCTGGGGCACCCCGGGACATATTGTGGGAGTATGGCTACACCTTC.

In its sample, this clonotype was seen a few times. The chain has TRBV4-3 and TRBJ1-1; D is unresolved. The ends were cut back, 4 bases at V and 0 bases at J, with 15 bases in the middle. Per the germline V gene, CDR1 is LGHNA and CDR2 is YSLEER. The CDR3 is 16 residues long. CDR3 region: CASSRRLSGMNTEAFF. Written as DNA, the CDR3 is TGCGCCAGCAGCCGGCGGTTATCGGGAATGAACACTGAAGCTTTCTTT.

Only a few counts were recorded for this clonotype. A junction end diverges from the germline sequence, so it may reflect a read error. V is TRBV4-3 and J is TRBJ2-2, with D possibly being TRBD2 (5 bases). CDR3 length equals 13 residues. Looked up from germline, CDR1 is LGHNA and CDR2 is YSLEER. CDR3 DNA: TGCGCCAGCAGCCAAACGGTCACCGGGAAGCTGTTTTTT. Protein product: CASSQTVTGKLFF.

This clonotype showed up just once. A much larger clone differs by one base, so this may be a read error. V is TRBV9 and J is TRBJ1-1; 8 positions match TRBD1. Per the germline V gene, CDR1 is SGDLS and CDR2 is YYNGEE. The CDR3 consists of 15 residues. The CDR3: CAGSVVGTGNTEAFF. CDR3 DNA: TGTGCCGGCAGCGTAGTTGGGACAGGGAACACTGAAGCTTTCTTT.